The 29 T cell receptor beta chains below come from one sample, sequenced in a study of blood T cell repertoires in COVID-19. The table came from immunoSEQ multiplex PCR; TCRdb's copy has only in-frame clones and leaves some out. The data contain some 77,000 clones, 90% of them singletons. Sequencing input: peripheral blood. The source of these receptors is a woman older than 75 with active or convalescent COVID-19.

V and J are TRBV2 and TRBJ1-5, with 7 bases that match TRBD1. With V trimmed by 8 bases and J by 4 bases, 8 bases remained unmatched. CDR3 length equals 14 residues. Per germline, CDR1 SNHLY and CDR2 FYNNEI. CDR3 sequence (DNA): TGTGCCAGCGAAGGAGGGACAGATAATCAGCCCCAGCATTTT. This encodes CASEGGTDNQPQHF.

The J gene is TRBJ2-2, the V gene TRBV18; 8 bases fit TRBD1. Germline V lookup: CDR1 KGHSH, CDR2 LQKENI. After removal of 6 bases from V and 0 bases from J, the junction contained 3 bases not matched to a gene. The CDR3 length is 15 residues. CDR3 sequence reads: CASSRDRTNTGELFF. The CDR3 nucleotides are TGTGCCAGCTCCCGGGACAGGACGAACACCGGGGAGCTGTTTTTT.

The V and J genes are TRBV29-1 and TRBJ2-5, with 10 bases aligning to TRBD1. Germline trimming cut 6 bases from V and 4 bases from J; bases unmatched to any gene: 5. The CDR3 loop spans 13 amino acids. Per germline, CDR1 SQVTM and CDR2 ANQGSEA. CDR3 amino acids: CSVETGGGETQYF. In DNA form, the CDR3 reads TGCAGCGTAGAGACAGGGGGCGGAGAGACCCAGTACTTC.

This CDR3 is CASSFGGYTDTQYF. The DNA of the CDR3 is TGTGCCAGCAGCTTTGGCGGGTACACAGATACGCAGTATTTT. This sequence joins TRBV7-8 and TRBJ2-3; tentative D call: TRBD2 (5 bases). Germline V gives CDR1 SGHVS, CDR2 FQNEAQ. V was pared by 3 bases and J by 2 bases, with 9 bases between. CDR3 size: 14 residues. The full variable domain, its missing parts supplied by reference TRBV7-8 and TRBJ2-3, is GAGVSQSPRYKVAKRGQDVALRCDPISGHVSLFWYQQALGQGPEFLTYFQNEAQLDKSGLPSDRFFAERPEGSVSTLKIQRTQQEDSAVYLCASSFGGYTDTQYFGPGTRLTVL.

The chain employs TRBV5-5 and TRBJ2-2; a possible D gene is TRBD2 (5 bases). V lost 4 bases and J lost 6, with 10 bases in between. The V gene's germline CDR1 is SGHKS and CDR2 YYEKEE (reference sequence). CDR3 length: 13 residues. In DNA form, the CDR3 reads TGTGCCAGCAGCCAACTAGTTTCCGGGGAGCTGTTTTTT. Its translation: CASSQLVSGELFF.

The rearrangement links TRBV5-1 to TRBJ2-1; maybe TRBD1 (6 bases). Deletions cut 0 bases from V and 8 bases from J, with 15 bases between. Germline CDR1 is SGHRS and CDR2 is YFSETQ. This CDR3 spans 15 amino acids. The CDR3 here is CASSLESQGSYEQFF. DNA of the CDR3: TGCGCCAGCAGCTTGGAATCACAGGGTTCGTATGAGCAGTTCTTC.

The chain links TRBV19 to TRBJ1-1; perhaps TRBD1 as D (6 bases). From germline, CDR1 is LNHDA and CDR2 SQIVND (reference sequence). This CDR3 has 16 residues. Trimming removed 4 bases from V and 0 bases from J, with 15 bases in between. CDR3 loop: CASSKSRTALNTEAFF. CDR3 bases: TGTGCCAGTAGTAAATCTCGGACAGCTTTGAACACTGAAGCTTTCTTT.

The chain links TRBV4-3 to TRBJ2-1; weak D call: TRBD2 (6 bases). CDR1 LGHNA and CDR2 YSLEER come from the germline V gene. The CDR3 spans 14 residues. Trimming took 3 bases from V and 4 from J, leaving 10 bases between them. CDR3 in amino acids: CASSQSGLYNEQFF. Here the CDR3 DNA reads TGCGCCAGCAGCCAGTCGGGACTTTACAATGAGCAGTTCTTC.

The chain has TRBV7-2 and TRBJ1-1; no clear D. CDR1 is SGHTA, CDR2 FQGNSA, per germline. The CDR3 is 14 amino acids. With 1 base removed from V and 4 bases from J, the gap between germline ends came to 10 bases. CDR3 amino acids: CASSLGVHSTEAFF. CDR3 coding DNA: TGTGCCAGCAGCTTAGGAGTGCATTCCACTGAAGCTTTCTTT.

The rearrangement uses TRBV14 and TRBJ2-1, with 7 bases matching TRBD2. Germline CDR1 reads SGHDN; CDR2 reads FVKESK. V lost 1 base, J lost 13 bases, and 7 bases stayed unmatched. The CDR3 sequence is 13 residues long. In DNA form, the CDR3 reads TGTGCCAGCAGCCAAGCCCTAGCGGAGAGACAGTTCTTC. Its protein is CASSQALAERQFF.

The chain is built from TRBV30 and TRBJ1-1, with D possibly matching TRBD1 (6 bases). CDR3 size: 13 residues. Germline-derived CDR1 and CDR2 are GTSNPN and SVGIG (reference sequence). V was trimmed by 2 bases and J by 1 base, leaving 8 bases between them. For the CDR3, the DNA is TGTGCCTGGAGTCAGGGGACGAACACTGAAGCTTTCTTT. Amino acid sequence: CAWSQGTNTEAFF.

This clone was detected only a few times. This sequence joins TRBV28 and TRBJ1-4, with 10 nucleotides matching TRBD1. V trimming: 5 bases; J trimming: 6 bases; junction bases outside the gene matches: 6. CDR1 is MDHEN and CDR2 is SYDVKM in the germline V gene. This CDR3 has 15 amino acids. The CDR3: CASSDGTGVYEKLFF. The CDR3 nucleotides are TGTGCCAGCAGTGACGGGACAGGGGTATATGAAAAACTGTTTTTT. Complete variable domain (other parts from reference TRBV28 and TRBJ1-4): DVKVTQSSRYLVKRTGEKVFLECVQDMDHENMFWYRQDPGLGLRLIYFSYDVKMKEKGDIPEGYSVSREKKERFSLILESASTNQTSMYLCASSDGTGVYEKLFFGSGTQLSVL.

The chain uses TRBV5-6 and TRBJ1-1, with TRBD1 as a possible D gene (5 bases). The CDR3 has 13 amino acids. Germline CDR1 reads SGHDT; CDR2 reads YYEEEE. V lost 4 bases and J lost 11, with 18 bases in between. DNA of the CDR3: TGTGCCAGCAGCGCCGGACGGGGGTTGGACGCTTTCTTT. Protein: CASSAGRGLDAFF.

This chain uses TRBV5-4 with TRBJ1-1, with 9 bases fitting TRBD1. Per germline, CDR1 SGHNT and CDR2 YYREEE (reference sequence). The CDR3 covers 16 residues. Trimming took 4 bases from V and 6 from J; bases not matched to a gene: 13. The CDR3 is CASSHGPGTGLPEAFF. CDR3 nucleotide sequence: TGTGCCAGCAGCCATGGCCCCGGGACAGGGTTACCTGAAGCTTTCTTT.

This sequence joins TRBV30 and TRBJ2-5; 15 nucleotides match TRBD2. The CDR3 runs to 17 residues. The ends lost 3 bases at V and 4 bases at J; junction bases unmatched: 9. Germline assignment: CDR1 GTSNPN and CDR2 SVGIG (reference sequence). The CDR3 sequence: CAWRPGLAGGRGETQYF. CDR3 nucleotides: TGTGCCTGGAGACCGGGACTAGCGGGAGGCCGAGGAGAGACCCAGTACTTC.

This rearrangement joins TRBV18 to TRBJ1-5, with 10 bases lining up with TRBD1. The J segment lost 6 bases and the V segment lost 4 bases, leaving 6 bases of the junction unmatched. The CDR3 has 15 amino acids. Per the germline V gene, CDR1 is KGHSH and CDR2 is LQKENI. CDR3 in amino acids: CASSQTGGSGQPQHF. CDR3 in DNA: TGTGCCAGCTCACAGACAGGGGGCAGCGGTCAGCCCCAGCATTTT. Full variable domain (rest looked up from reference TRBV18 and TRBJ1-5): NAGVMQNPRHLVRRRGQEARLRCSPMKGHSHVYWYRQLPEEGLKFMVYLQKENIIDESGMPKERFSAEFPKEGPSILRIQQVVRGDSAAYFCASSQTGGSGQPQHFGDGTRLSIL.

For this clone: Other DNA variants within this sample encode the same CDR3. V gene TRBV19 combines with J gene TRBJ1-5; D unclear. V was shortened by 3 bases and J by 4 bases, with 7 bases between the two germline ends. This CDR3 comprises 13 residues. Looked up from germline, CDR1 is LNHDA and CDR2 is SQIVND (reference sequence). The chain's CDR3 is CASSISGNQPQHF. The CDR3 nucleotides are TGTGCCAGTAGTATCTCGGGTAATCAGCCCCAGCATTTT.

The chain recombines TRBV3-1 (or the pseudogene TRBV3-2) with TRBJ1-2; 9 positions match TRBD1. The CDR3 runs 13 residues. Germline loops: CDR1 LGHDT, CDR2 YNNKEL (reference sequence). V lost 3 bases to trimming and J lost 9 bases; unmatched junction nucleotides: 5. The CDR3 region is CASSQSQGASYTF. The CDR3 DNA follows: TGTGCCAGCAGCCAGTCACAGGGGGCAAGCTACACCTTC.

The chain uses TRBV6-5 and TRBJ1-4; no clear D gene. Trimming took 0 bases from V and 0 from J, leaving 8 bases between them. CDR3 length: 16 amino acids. Germline V gene lookup returns CDR1 MNHEY and CDR2 SVGAGI. CDR3: CASSYSPGTTNEKLFF. CDR3 nucleotide sequence: TGTGCCAGCAGTTACTCTCCCGGGACAACTAATGAAAAACTGTTTTTT.

The chain's CDR3 is CASSIEQGNYGYTF. CDR3 coding DNA: TGTGCCAGTAGTATCGAACAGGGAAACTATGGCTACACCTTC. The chain is built from TRBV19 and TRBJ1-2; D is perhaps TRBD1 (6 bases). This CDR3 has 14 amino acids. V dropped 3 bases and J dropped 2 bases, with 10 bases sitting between them. Germline assignment: CDR1 LNHDA and CDR2 SQIVND (reference sequence).

The V and J genes are TRBV25-1 and TRBJ1-2; 9 bases fit TRBD1. V dropped 8 bases and J dropped 8; count of bases not matched to a gene: 6. The CDR3 is 12 residues long. The germline gives CDR1 MGHDK, CDR2 SYGVNS. The CDR3 loop reads CASSGTGRGYTF. CDR3 nucleotides: TGTGCCAGCTCCGGGACAGGGCGCGGCTACACCTTC.

This rearrangement joins TRBV7-9 to TRBJ2-1; tentative D call: TRBD2 (6 bases). The CDR3 runs to 15 residues. V lost 1 base and J lost 2, with 9 bases in between. Looked up from germline, CDR1 is SEHNR and CDR2 is FQNEAQ (reference sequence). The CDR3 nucleotides are TGTGCCAGCAGCTTAGACGGGAGCGCCTACAATGAGCAGTTCTTC. Translated: CASSLDGSAYNEQFF.

The V gene is TRBV11-2, the J gene TRBJ2-1; possible D gene TRBD2, 6 bases. The ends were cut back, 2 bases at V and 3 bases at J, with 17 bases in the middle. Germline loops: CDR1 SGHAT, CDR2 FQNNGV. The CDR3 runs 17 residues. DNA of the CDR3: TGTGCCAGCAGCTTATCCTTATCAGCGGGCCTCTACAATGAGCAGTTCTTC. The encoded protein is CASSLSLSAGLYNEQFF.

The gene calls are TRBV5-1 and TRBJ2-1; perhaps TRBD2 as D (5 bases). V was shortened by 1 base and J by 7 bases, with 9 bases between the two germline ends. Germline-derived CDR1 and CDR2 are SGHRS and YFSETQ. This CDR3 has 13 residues. The chain's CDR3 is CASSLPSMNEQFF. The CDR3 nucleotides read TGCGCCAGCAGCTTGCCTAGCATGAATGAGCAGTTCTTC.

The genes are TRBV15 and TRBJ2-5; 8 bases match TRBD2. The CDR3 contains 15 residues. Germline values: CDR1 LNHNV, CDR2 YYDKDF (reference sequence). With 0 bases clipped from V and 5 bases from J, the junction kept 5 bases outside the gene matches. The CDR3 spells CATSRDRASGETQYF. CDR3 DNA sequence: TGTGCCACCAGCAGAGATAGAGCTAGCGGGGAGACCCAGTACTTC.

This clone has a single count. The genes are TRBV9 and TRBJ2-3; tentative D call: TRBD1 (6 bases). CDR1 is SGDLS, CDR2 YYNGEE, per germline. The CDR3 is 14 residues long. The V and J ends lost 0 bases and 4 bases respectively, with 9 bases between them. CDR3 DNA sequence: TGTGCCAGCAGCGTAGACAGGGCAGCAGATACGCAGTATTTT. This encodes CASSVDRAADTQYF. The whole variable domain, remainder taken from reference TRBV9 and TRBJ2-3, is DSGVTQTPKHLITATGQRVTLRCSPRSGDLSVYWYQQSLDQGLQFLIQYYNGEERAKGNILERFSAQQFPDLHSELNLSSLELGDSALYFCASSVDRAADTQYFGPGTRLTVL.

The chain joins TRBV28 to TRBJ2-7, with D possibly TRBD1 on 5 matching bases. The germline V gene has CDR1 MDHEN and CDR2 SYDVKM. V lost 2 bases, J lost 6 bases, and 11 bases lay in between. The CDR3 consists of 13 residues. CDR3 bases: TGTGCCAGCAGTTTAAGCCCAGGGCTCGAGCAGTACTTC. Its protein product is CASSLSPGLEQYF.

This clone was recorded only once. The V and J genes are TRBV27 and TRBJ1-5, with D uncertain. Germline V gives CDR1 MNHEY, CDR2 SMNVEV (reference sequence). The CDR3 runs 12 residues. The V end was cut by 5 bases, the J end by 4 bases, with 6 bases between. CDR3 sequence: CASSRENQPQHF. The CDR3 DNA sequence: TGTGCCAGCAGTAGGGAGAATCAGCCCCAGCATTTT.

This sequence joins TRBV28 and TRBJ2-5, with D possibly TRBD2 on 6 matching bases. This CDR3 is 13 amino acids long. The germline V and J ends were trimmed by 5 bases and 5 bases, with 12 bases remaining between them. In germline, CDR1 is MDHEN, CDR2 SYDVKM. CDR3 sequence reads: CASSPGGWETQYF. The CDR3 nucleotides are TGTGCCAGCAGTCCCGGGGGTTGGGAGACCCAGTACTTC.